This T cell receptor beta chain was obtained from a study of neurological immune-mediated disorders. V was cut by 5 bases and J by 5 bases, with 12 bases left in between. The CDR3 covers 14 residues. The V gene's germline CDR1 is KGHSH and CDR2 LQKENI. With 10-nucleotide random UMIs, 5'RACE was used to make the cDNA. The output of every sequencing run exceeded 190 million TCR-beta sequences, derived from 15-18 subjects. Via MiXCR, TCRdb re-called the 5' RACE reads, giving one row per CDR3 protein. The table has about 57,000 distinct CDR3 sequences, more than 9.5% seen once. Findings of the study overall: HTLV-1-associated myelopathy displayed the greatest TCR clonal expansion, and multiple sclerosis exhibited the smallest, lower than that of healthy controls. No CDR3 amino acid sequences were shared by expanded clones across subjects, suggesting private repertoires in all groups.

With respect to this clonotype: Antigen: not known.

V and J are TRBV18 and TRBJ2-2, with D perhaps matching TRBD2 (5 bases). This clonotype was sampled from an older woman with HTLV-1-associated myelopathy (HAM/TSP). Sequencing was carried out using PBMCs. CDR3: CASSSIRDTGELFF. The CDR3 bases are TGTGCCAGCTCATCAATCCGGGATACCGGGGAGCTGTTTTTT.